This TCR beta chain derives from a study of blood T cells in healthy people across ages. A second PCR of roughly 7 to 11 cycles used a sample-barcoded 5' primer and a J-beta primer mix. Via MiXCR, TCRdb re-called the 5' RACE reads, giving one row per CDR3 protein. The table has approximately 2,000,000 distinct CDR3 sequences, around 40% seen once. The CDR3 length is 16 residues. Trimming stripped 2 bases from V and 8 bases from J, with 19 bases between. CDR1 and CDR2 (germline): SEHNR, FQNEAQ (reference sequence). Sequenced material: blood. This rearrangement joins TRBV7-9 to TRBJ2-1; D is perhaps TRBD1 (6 bases). The origin of this receptor is a human donor in good health. The CDR3 nucleotides read TGTGCCAGCAGCTTACGGGCAGGGGAAGGGGCGTATGAGCAGTTCTTC. Translated: CASSLRAGEGAYEQFF. Together with reference TRBV7-9 and TRBJ2-1, the CDR3 gives the full variable domain: DTGVSQNPRHKITKRGQNVTFRCDPISEHNRLYWYRQTLGQGPEFLTYFQNEAQLEKSRLLSDRFSAERPKGSFSTLEIQRTEQGDSAMYLCASSLRAGEGAYEQFFGPGTRLTVL.